Reported below is one TCR beta chain. No cognate antigen has been identified for it. Qualities for individual bases were not recorded, and no much larger clone is one base off. Using the deep immunoSEQ assay, TCR CDR3 regions were amplified from genomic DNA by multiplex PCR. Extracted genomic DNA from each cell subset was distributed evenly across all wells of several immunoSEQ 96-well plates, and each plate was treated as a replicate. For sorted subsets, 200 to 250 ng genomic DNA, equal to about 30,000 T cell genomes, was loaded into each replicate PCR. The purified libraries were quantified using a Qubit 3.0 fluorometer, sized with a Bioanalyzer 2100, and then quantified again using the KAPA Library Quantification kit. A separate single-read 150-cycle Illumina NextSeq 550 flow cell was used to sequence each immunoSEQ 96-well plate. As for the authors' bioinformatics: Because only junctional sequences without quality scores were contained in the immunoSEQ output, filtering matching that applied to full-length reads could not be performed. To assign V/J genes and CDR3, sequences were annotated against IMGT germline references using PyIR, a Python wrapper for IgBLAST v1.9. Reads were removed for weak V/J assignments (E-value above 1e-6), missing CDR3, stop codons, out-of-frame junctions, or ambiguous translated residues. V3J clonotypes were defined as sequences sharing an identical inferred V gene, J gene, and CDR3 amino acid sequence. The percentage overlap between two repertoires was calculated by dividing the number of shared unique clonotypes by the size of the smaller repertoire. RTK rarefaction, the Chao1 estimator, and Recon v2.1 estimates of unobserved clonotypes were used to assess repertoire richness. For all TCRbeta clonotypes obtained by the gDNA method from a few donors, generation probabilities were computed with OLGA. TCRdb mirrors the immuneACCESS table, restricted to in-frame sequences. Some clones are absent from its copies; in checked studies, under half trace to an unresolved V gene, and the reason for the others is unknown. V, J and clone size were drawn from that table, and D and trimming were deduced from the DNA. The table for this sample lists 2 million to 2.5 million clones; nearly 97% of them were counted only once. Jointly, the top ten make up more than 0.1% of the sample.

The data are from a study of shared clonotypes between healthy human individuals (TCRdb year 2020). In terms of the full investigation: The cohort included three men and a couple of women between 18 and 49 years of age. For each donor, CD4 naive and CD4 memory were each run on three plates, CD8 naive on two plates, and CD8 memory on one plate. To increase sequencing depth and limit assay-specific biases, TCR repertoire library preparation and sequencing were carried out by different laboratories using diverse techniques. The study deeply sequenced blood TCR repertoires of five healthy adults to estimate repertoire size and the extent of clonotype sharing between individuals. Per donor, leukapheresis produced somewhere between about 0.8 and 9 billion PBMCs. The full study reports these points: Estimated clonotype richness was generally larger for naive than for memory subsets. Clonotypes shared by all four sorted-subset donors showed higher generation probabilities than non-shared clonotypes. Only blood was sampled, and tissue TCR repertoires likely differ from those in blood. Because the study included a small number of donors, the genetic and exposure-history diversity represented was limited. Pairwise subsampling indicated that sequencing depth was expected to affect the degree of clonotype sharing among donors. Sharing across several donors was observed for about 4.8% of naive CD4, over 3% of naive CD8, 2% to 2.5% of memory CD4, and around 0.4% of memory CD8 clonotypes. Even with the large sequencing depth, rarefaction of the sorted-subset datasets indicated that sequencing was incomplete.

Healthy HIV-negative adults with no recently reported acute infections or vaccinations were included as donors. Every donor was a Caucasian adult living in Nashville, Tennessee, USA. Magnetic negative selection was used to enrich CD4+ T cells, after which naive cells were positively selected on CD45RA and the negative fraction became the memory subset. Blood was obtained by leukapheresis, after which PBMCs were separated by Ficoll-Histopaque density gradient centrifugation and cryopreserved in liquid nitrogen vapor phase. Analytical flow cytometry was used to check the purity and quantity of every magnetically sorted T cell population. Genomic DNA was isolated from each sorted fraction and quantified by UV absorbance on a Nanodrop 2000c. The germline V gene gives CDR1 as SNHLY and CDR2 as FYNNEI. The CDR3 measures 13 amino acids from cysteine to phenylalanine. Left in the record is the CDR3 DNA by itself, 39 bases read in frame from the first base. V and J are trimmed by 6 bases and 2 bases, and the gene matches miss 3 bases of the junction.

The source of this sequence is a young man in good health. The sequencing input was naive CD4+ T cells sorted from blood. Read against the paper, the sample's cell subset or site label means: CD45RA+ positively selected. The sequence joins TRBV2 to TRBJ1-2; a stretch of 7 junction bases matches TRBD1. The bases read TGTGCCAGCAGAGGGACAGAAAACTATGGCTACACCTTC. It codes for CASRGTENYGYTF.